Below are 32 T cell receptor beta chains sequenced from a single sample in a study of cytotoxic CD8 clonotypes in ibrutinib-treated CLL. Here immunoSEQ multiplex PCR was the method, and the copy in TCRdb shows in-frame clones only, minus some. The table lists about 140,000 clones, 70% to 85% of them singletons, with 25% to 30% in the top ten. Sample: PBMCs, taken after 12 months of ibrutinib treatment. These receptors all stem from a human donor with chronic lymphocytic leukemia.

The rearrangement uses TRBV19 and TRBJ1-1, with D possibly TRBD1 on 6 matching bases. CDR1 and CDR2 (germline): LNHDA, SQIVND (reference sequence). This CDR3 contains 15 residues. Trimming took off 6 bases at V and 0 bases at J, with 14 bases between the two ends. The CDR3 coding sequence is TGTGCCAGTAGACCGGGACACGGTTTGAACACTGAAGCTTTCTTT. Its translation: CASRPGHGLNTEAFF.

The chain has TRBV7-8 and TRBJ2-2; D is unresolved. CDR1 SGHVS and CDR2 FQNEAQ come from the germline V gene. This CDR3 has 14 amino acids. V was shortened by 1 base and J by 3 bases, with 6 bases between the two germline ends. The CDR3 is CASSLVLHTGELFF. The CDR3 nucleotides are TGTGCCAGCAGCTTAGTCCTTCACACCGGGGAGCTGTTTTTT.

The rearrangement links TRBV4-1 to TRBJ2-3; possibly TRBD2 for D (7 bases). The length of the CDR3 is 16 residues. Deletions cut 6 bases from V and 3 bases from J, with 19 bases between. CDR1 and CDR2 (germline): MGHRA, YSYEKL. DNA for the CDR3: TGCGCCAGCAGGGAGAAAGGGGGGGCCTTAACAGATACGCAGTATTTT. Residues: CASREKGGALTDTQYF.

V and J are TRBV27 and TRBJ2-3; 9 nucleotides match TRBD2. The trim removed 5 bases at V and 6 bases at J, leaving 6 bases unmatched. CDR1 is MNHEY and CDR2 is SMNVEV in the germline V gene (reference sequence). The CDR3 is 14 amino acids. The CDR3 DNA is TGTGCCAGCAGTCCGGGACTAGCAGTCGATACGCAGTATTTT. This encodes CASSPGLAVDTQYF.

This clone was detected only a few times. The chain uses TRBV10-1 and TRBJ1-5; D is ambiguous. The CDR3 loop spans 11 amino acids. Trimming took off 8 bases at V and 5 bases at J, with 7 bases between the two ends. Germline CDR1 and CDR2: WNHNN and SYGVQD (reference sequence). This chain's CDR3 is CASRRDQPQHF. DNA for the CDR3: TGCGCCAGCCGGAGGGATCAGCCCCAGCATTTT.

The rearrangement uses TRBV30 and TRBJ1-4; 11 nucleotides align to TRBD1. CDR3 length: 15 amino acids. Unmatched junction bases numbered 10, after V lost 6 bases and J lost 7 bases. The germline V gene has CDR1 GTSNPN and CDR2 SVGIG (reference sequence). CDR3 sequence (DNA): TGTGCCTGTCCTACTAAGGACAGGGGGCGTGAAAAACTGTTTTTT. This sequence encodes CACPTKDRGREKLFF.

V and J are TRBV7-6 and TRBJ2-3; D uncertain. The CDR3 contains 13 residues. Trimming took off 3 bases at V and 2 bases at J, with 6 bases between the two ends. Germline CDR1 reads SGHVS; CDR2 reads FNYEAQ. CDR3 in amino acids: CASSLSHTDTQYF. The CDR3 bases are TGTGCCAGCAGCTTGAGTCACACAGATACGCAGTATTTT.

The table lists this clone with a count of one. CDR3 residues: CAWSRTSARWETQYF. The CDR3 region has the DNA TGTGCCTGGAGTCGGACTAGCGCCCGGTGGGAGACCCAGTACTTC. V usage is TRBV30 and J usage is TRBJ2-5; 9 bases match TRBD2. With 2 bases clipped from V and 5 bases from J, the junction kept 9 bases outside the gene matches. This CDR3 contains 15 residues. CDR1 and CDR2 (germline): GTSNPN, SVGIG (reference sequence).

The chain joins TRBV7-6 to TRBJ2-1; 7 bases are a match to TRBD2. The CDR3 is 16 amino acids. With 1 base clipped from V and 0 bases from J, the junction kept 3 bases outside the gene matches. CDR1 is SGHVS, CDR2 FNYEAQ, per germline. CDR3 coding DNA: TGTGCCAGCAGCTTAGGGGTAGCGGGCTCCTACAATGAGCAGTTCTTC. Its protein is CASSLGVAGSYNEQFF.

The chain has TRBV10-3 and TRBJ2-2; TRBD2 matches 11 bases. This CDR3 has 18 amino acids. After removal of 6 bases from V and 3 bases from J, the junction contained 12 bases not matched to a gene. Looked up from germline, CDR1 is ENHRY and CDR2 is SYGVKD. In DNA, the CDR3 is TGTGCCATCAGCCTCCGCTCACTAGCGGGAGAGGACACCGGGGAGCTGTTTTTT. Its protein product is CAISLRSLAGEDTGELFF.

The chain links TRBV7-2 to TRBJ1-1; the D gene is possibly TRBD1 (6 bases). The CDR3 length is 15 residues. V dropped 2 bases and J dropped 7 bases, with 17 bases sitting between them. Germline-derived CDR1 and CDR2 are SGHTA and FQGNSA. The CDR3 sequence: CASSLYGGGGLEAFF. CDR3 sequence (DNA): TGTGCCAGCAGCTTATACGGAGGGGGTGGCCTTGAAGCTTTCTTT.

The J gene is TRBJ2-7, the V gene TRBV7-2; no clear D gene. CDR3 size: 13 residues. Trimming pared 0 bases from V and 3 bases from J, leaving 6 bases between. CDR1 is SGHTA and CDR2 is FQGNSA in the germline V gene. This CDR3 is CASSLAYSYEQYF. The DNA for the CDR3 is TGTGCCAGCAGCTTAGCTTACAGCTACGAGCAGTACTTC.

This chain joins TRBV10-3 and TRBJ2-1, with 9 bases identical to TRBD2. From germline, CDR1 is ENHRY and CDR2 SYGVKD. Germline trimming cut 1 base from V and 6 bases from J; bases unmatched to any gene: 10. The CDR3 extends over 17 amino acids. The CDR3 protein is CAISEFISSGISNEQFF. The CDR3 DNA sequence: TGTGCCATCAGTGAGTTTATTTCTAGCGGGATTTCCAATGAGCAGTTCTTC.

CDR3 sequence (DNA): TGTGCCAGCAGCTCCCATCCAGACTCCTACGAGCAGTACTTC. This sequence encodes CASSSHPDSYEQYF. The V and J genes are TRBV11-2 and TRBJ2-7; D uncertain. Germline V lookup: CDR1 SGHAT, CDR2 FQNNGV. The CDR3 consists of 14 residues. Trimming removed 4 bases from V and 0 bases from J, with 10 bases in between.

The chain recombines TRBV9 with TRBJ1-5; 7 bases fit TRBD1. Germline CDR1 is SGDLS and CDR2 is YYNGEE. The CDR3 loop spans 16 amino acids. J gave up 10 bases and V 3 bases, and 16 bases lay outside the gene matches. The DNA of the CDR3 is TGTGCCAGCAGCGAAGGCGGGGACAGCTTACTGTATCCCCAGCATTTT. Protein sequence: CASSEGGDSLLYPQHF.

CDR3 sequence: CASSPFGTENSPLHF. Here the CDR3 DNA reads TGTGCCAGCTCACCGTTTGGGACAGAGAATTCACCCCTCCACTTT. V is TRBV18 and J is TRBJ1-6, with 7 positions matching TRBD1. Germline CDR1 and CDR2: KGHSH and LQKENI. The V and J ends lost 3 bases and 7 bases, in that order; junction bases with no gene match: 6. The CDR3 covers 15 residues.

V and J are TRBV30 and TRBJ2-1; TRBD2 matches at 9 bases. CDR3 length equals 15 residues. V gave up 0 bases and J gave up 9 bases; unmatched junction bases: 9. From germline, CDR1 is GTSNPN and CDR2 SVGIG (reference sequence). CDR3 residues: CAWSVRLAGYGEQFF. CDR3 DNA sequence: TGTGCCTGGAGTGTACGTCTAGCGGGGTACGGTGAGCAGTTCTTC.

The CDR3 DNA sequence: TGTGCCAGCAGCCAAGATACCGCTAGCGGGACCTACGAGCAGTACTTC. Translation gives CASSQDTASGTYEQYF. The chain joins TRBV4-2 to TRBJ2-7, with TRBD2 matching over 9 bases. V lost 0 bases and J lost 2; bases outside the gene matches: 5. Germline V CDR1 and CDR2: LGHNA, YNFKEQ. The CDR3 is 16 amino acids.

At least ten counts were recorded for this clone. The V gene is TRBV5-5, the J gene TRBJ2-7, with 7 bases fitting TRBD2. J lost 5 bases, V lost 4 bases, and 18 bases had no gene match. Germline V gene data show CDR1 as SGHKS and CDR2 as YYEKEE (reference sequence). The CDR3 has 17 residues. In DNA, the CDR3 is TGTGCCAGCAGCACTGCCTCGGGGGGAAGCGGCTATGACGAGCAGTACTTC. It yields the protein CASSTASGGSGYDEQYF.

CDR3 DNA sequence: TGTGCCAGCAGCTCCCCAGGGGAGGGCTACTCTGGGGCCAACGTCCTGACTTTC. Encoded protein: CASSSPGEGYSGANVLTF. This sequence joins TRBV13 and TRBJ2-6, with D possibly being TRBD2 (7 bases). Looked up from germline, CDR1 is PRHDT and CDR2 is FYEKMQ (reference sequence). Trimming took 4 bases from V and 0 from J, leaving 16 bases between them. There are 18 residues in the CDR3.

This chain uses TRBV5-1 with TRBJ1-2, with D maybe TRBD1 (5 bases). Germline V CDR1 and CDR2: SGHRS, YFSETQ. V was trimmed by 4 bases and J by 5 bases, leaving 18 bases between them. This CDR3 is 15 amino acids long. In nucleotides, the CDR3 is TGCGCCAGCAGCCAACCTTACTCGGGGGGGTATGGCTACACCTTC. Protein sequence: CASSQPYSGGYGYTF.

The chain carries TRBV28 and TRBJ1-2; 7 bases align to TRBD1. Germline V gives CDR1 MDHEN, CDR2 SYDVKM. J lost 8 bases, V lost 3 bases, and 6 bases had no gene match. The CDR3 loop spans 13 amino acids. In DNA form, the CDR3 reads TGTGCCAGCAGTTTCGCTACAGGGGTAGGCTACACCTTC. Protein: CASSFATGVGYTF.

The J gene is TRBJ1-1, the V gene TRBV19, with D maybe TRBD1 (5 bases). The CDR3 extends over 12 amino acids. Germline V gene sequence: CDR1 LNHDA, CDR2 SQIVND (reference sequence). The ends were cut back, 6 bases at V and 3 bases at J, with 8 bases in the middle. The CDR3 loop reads CASRSGDTEAFF. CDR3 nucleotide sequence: TGTGCCAGTAGGTCGGGGGACACTGAAGCTTTCTTT.

The chain's CDR3 is CASTGSGSLNEQFF. DNA of the CDR3: TGTGCCAGCACCGGTAGCGGGAGCTTAAATGAGCAGTTCTTC. V gene TRBV5-6 combines with J gene TRBJ2-1; 9 bases match TRBD2. V trimming: 6 bases; J trimming: 7 bases; junction bases outside the gene matches: 8. The V gene's germline CDR1 is SGHDT and CDR2 YYEEEE. The CDR3 has 14 amino acids.

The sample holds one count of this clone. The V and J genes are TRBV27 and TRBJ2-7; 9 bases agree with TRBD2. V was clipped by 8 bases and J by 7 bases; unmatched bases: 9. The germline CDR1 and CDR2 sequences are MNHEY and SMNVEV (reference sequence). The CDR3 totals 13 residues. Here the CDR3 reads CASCSGSGGEQYF. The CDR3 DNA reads TGTGCCAGCTGTAGCGGGAGTGGGGGGGAGCAGTACTTC.

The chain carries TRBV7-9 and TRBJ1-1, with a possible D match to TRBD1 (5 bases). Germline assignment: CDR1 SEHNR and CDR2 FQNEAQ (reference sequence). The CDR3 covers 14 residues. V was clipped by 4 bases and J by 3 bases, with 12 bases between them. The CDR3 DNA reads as TGTGCCAGCAGCTCAAATTTGGGGCACACTGAAGCTTTCTTT. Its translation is CASSSNLGHTEAFF.

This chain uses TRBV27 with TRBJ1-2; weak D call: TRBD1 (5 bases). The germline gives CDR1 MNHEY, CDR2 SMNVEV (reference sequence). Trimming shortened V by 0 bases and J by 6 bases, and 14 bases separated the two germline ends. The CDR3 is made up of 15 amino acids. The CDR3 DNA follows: TGTGCCAGCAGTTTATCGTGGCAGGGAGAAGATGGCTACACCTTC. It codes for CASSLSWQGEDGYTF.

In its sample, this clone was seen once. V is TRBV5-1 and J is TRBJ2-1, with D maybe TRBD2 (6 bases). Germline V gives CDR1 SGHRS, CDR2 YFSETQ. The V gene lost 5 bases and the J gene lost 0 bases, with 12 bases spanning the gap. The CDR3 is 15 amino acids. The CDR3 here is CASSFSGSSYNEQFF. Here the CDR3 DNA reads TGCGCCAGCAGTTTTAGCGGCAGCTCCTACAATGAGCAGTTCTTC.

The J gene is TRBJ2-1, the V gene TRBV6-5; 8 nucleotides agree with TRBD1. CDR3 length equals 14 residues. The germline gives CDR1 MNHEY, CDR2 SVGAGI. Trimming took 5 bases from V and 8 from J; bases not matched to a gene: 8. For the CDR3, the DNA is TGTGCCAGCAGTGAGCAGGGGGCTGTAGATGAGCAGTTCTTC. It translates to CASSEQGAVDEQFF.

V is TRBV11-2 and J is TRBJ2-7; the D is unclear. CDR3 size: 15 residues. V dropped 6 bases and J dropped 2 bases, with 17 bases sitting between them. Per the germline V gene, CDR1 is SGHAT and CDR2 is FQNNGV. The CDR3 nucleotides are TGTGCCAGCAGGTCATATAAGGGTGACACCTACGAGCAGTACTTC. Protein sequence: CASRSYKGDTYEQYF.

Written as DNA, the CDR3 is TGCAGCGTTGCTCTAGCGCTGGGCACAGATACGCAGTATTTT. This encodes CSVALALGTDTQYF. The V and J genes are TRBV29-1 and TRBJ2-3, with D possibly matching TRBD2 (6 bases). The CDR3 has 14 residues. Trimming removed 4 bases at V and 1 base at J, with 12 bases between. Looked up from germline, CDR1 is SQVTM and CDR2 is ANQGSEA.

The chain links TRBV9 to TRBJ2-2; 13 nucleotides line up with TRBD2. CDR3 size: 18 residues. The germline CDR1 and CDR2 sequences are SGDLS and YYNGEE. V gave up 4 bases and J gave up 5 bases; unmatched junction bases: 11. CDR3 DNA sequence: TGTGCCAGCAGCTCCGGGGGACTAGCGGGACGGTGGACCGGGGAGCTGTTTTTT. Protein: CASSSGGLAGRWTGELFF.